This T cell receptor (beta chain) is from a study of cytomegalovirus exposure and HLA in healthy donors. Amplification used 60 Vbeta primers and 13 Jbeta primers. Profiling relied on immunoSEQ multiplex PCR, and the TCRdb table lists in-frame clones only, not all of them. Here the sample table reports approximately 110,000 clones. Each donor's status was that of a healthy bone marrow donor. Germline CDR1 and CDR2: MGHDK and SYGVNS. Trimming took off 10 bases at V and 3 bases at J, with 10 bases between the two ends. The length of the CDR3 is 11 residues. The chain joins TRBV25-1 to TRBJ2-7; no firm D call. The source is a man in his thirties or forties in good health and CMV-seronegative. What was sequenced was PBMCs. The chain's CDR3 is CATGQSYEQYF. The CDR3 DNA reads TGTGCCACAGGCCAGAGCTACGAGCAGTACTTC.